The 24 T cell receptor beta chains below come from one sample, sequenced in a study of blood T cell repertoires in COVID-19. The table came from immunoSEQ multiplex PCR; TCRdb's copy has only in-frame clones and leaves some out. The sample lists around 190,000 clones; 75% to 85% were seen once. Source material: peripheral blood. Source of these receptors: a human donor in a cohort sampled during active COVID-19.

V gene TRBV18 combines with J gene TRBJ2-3, with D maybe TRBD2 (6 bases). The length of the CDR3 is 14 residues. Germline assignment: CDR1 KGHSH and CDR2 LQKENI. With 2 bases removed from V and 4 bases from J, the gap between germline ends came to 10 bases. CDR3 sequence (DNA): TGTGCCAGCTCACCAACCGGGACTTCAGATACGCAGTATTTT. It encodes CASSPTGTSDTQYF.

V and J are TRBV5-6 and TRBJ2-5; D perhaps matches TRBD2 (5 bases). Trimming left V 4 bases short and J 3 bases short, with 13 bases between. Germline V gene lookup returns CDR1 SGHDT and CDR2 YYEEEE. The CDR3 spans 14 residues. The chain's CDR3 is CASSLVTGKETQYF. CDR3 coding DNA: TGTGCCAGCAGCCTAGTCACGGGGAAAGAGACCCAGTACTTC.

The gene calls are TRBV11-2 and TRBJ1-5; D ambiguous. The germline V gene encodes CDR1 SGHAT and CDR2 FQNNGV. There are 15 residues in the CDR3. Trimming took off 5 bases at V and 4 bases at J, with 15 bases between the two ends. CDR3 in amino acids: CASSKRSGSNQPQHF. The CDR3 DNA sequence: TGTGCCAGCAGCAAAAGGTCGGGAAGTAATCAGCCCCAGCATTTT.

V gene TRBV5-1 combines with J gene TRBJ1-6; tentatively, D is TRBD1 (5 bases). Germline CDR1 and CDR2: SGHRS and YFSETQ. The CDR3 consists of 15 residues. V was clipped by 0 bases and J by 10 bases, with 14 bases between them. Here the CDR3 reads CASSLDPGGGSPLHF. The CDR3 DNA reads TGCGCCAGCAGCTTGGATCCGGGGGGAGGCTCACCCCTCCACTTT.

The rearrangement links TRBV9 to TRBJ1-1; a possible D gene is TRBD1 (5 bases). Trimming pared 4 bases from V and 5 bases from J, leaving 15 bases between. This CDR3 has 14 residues. Germline V lookup: CDR1 SGDLS, CDR2 YYNGEE. The CDR3 DNA sequence: TGTGCCAGCAGCCCCTTCAGGGCGTCGACTGAAGCTTTCTTT. It translates to CASSPFRASTEAFF. The whole variable domain, filled in from reference TRBV9 and TRBJ1-1, reads DSGVTQTPKHLITATGQRVTLRCSPRSGDLSVYWYQQSLDQGLQFLIQYYNGEERAKGNILERFSAQQFPDLHSELNLSSLELGDSALYFCASSPFRASTEAFFGQGTRLTVV.

The chain links TRBV15 to TRBJ2-1, with 9 nucleotides matching TRBD1. The germline gives CDR1 LNHNV, CDR2 YYDKDF (reference sequence). This CDR3 is built from 16 residues. J gave up 10 bases and V 3 bases, and 13 bases lay outside the gene matches. CDR3 sequence reads: CATSRNRGPPRGEQFF. CDR3 coding DNA: TGTGCCACCAGCAGGAACAGGGGGCCCCCTCGGGGGGAGCAGTTCTTC.

The V and J genes are TRBV19 and TRBJ2-3; TRBD2 matches 14 bases. The J segment lost 5 bases and the V segment lost 6 bases, leaving 10 bases of the junction unmatched. Germline values: CDR1 LNHDA, CDR2 SQIVND (reference sequence). CDR3 length equals 17 residues. In nucleotides, the CDR3 is TGTGCCAGTAGACCAGCAGGACTAGCGGGAGGTCAAGATACGCAGTATTTT. Its translation is CASRPAGLAGGQDTQYF.

Turning to this clone: A read error may produce the germline difference seen at one junction end. This chain joins TRBV13 and TRBJ2-3; 7 positions match TRBD2. Germline V CDR1 and CDR2: PRHDT, FYEKMQ (reference sequence). The CDR3 has 14 amino acids. The CDR3 loop is CASSLGTSRDTQYF. The DNA for the CDR3 is TGTGCCAGCAGCTTAGGGACTAGCAGAGATACGCAGTATTTT.

The chain links TRBV6-1 to TRBJ1-2, with TRBD1 identical over 8 bases. The CDR3 is made up of 15 amino acids. Germline trimming cut 0 bases from V and 7 bases from J; bases unmatched to any gene: 7. Germline lookup yields CDR1 MNHNS and CDR2 SASEGT. The CDR3, as DNA: TGTGCCAGCAGTGAAGCGCAGGGGGCGTTGGGTGGCTACACCTTC. Protein product: CASSEAQGALGGYTF.

CDR3 residues: CASSWTRTGSYNEQFF. The CDR3 bases are TGCGCCAGCAGCTGGACGCGGACAGGCTCCTACAATGAGCAGTTCTTC. V usage is TRBV5-1 and J usage is TRBJ2-1; 7 bases are a match to TRBD1. Germline CDR1 and CDR2: SGHRS and YFSETQ. V trimming: 3 bases; J trimming: 0 bases; junction bases outside the gene matches: 6. The CDR3 runs to 16 residues.

V is TRBV28 and J is TRBJ1-6; 8 nucleotides match TRBD1. Germline V lookup: CDR1 MDHEN, CDR2 SYDVKM. With 6 bases clipped from V and 4 bases from J, the junction kept 2 bases outside the gene matches. This CDR3 contains 14 residues. The CDR3, as DNA: TGTGCCAGCAGCCAGGGGGCTTATAATTCACCCCTCCACTTT. Protein product: CASSQGAYNSPLHF.

The chain recombines TRBV2 with TRBJ1-5; no reliable D call. The V and J ends lost 7 bases and 3 bases respectively, with 10 bases between them. CDR3 length: 13 residues. Germline V gives CDR1 SNHLY, CDR2 FYNNEI. CDR3 in amino acids: CASTYWANQPQHF. The DNA of the CDR3 is TGTGCCAGCACCTACTGGGCCAATCAGCCCCAGCATTTT. Full variable domain (rest looked up from reference TRBV2 and TRBJ1-5): EPEVTQTPSHQVTQMGQEVILRCVPISNHLYFYWYRQILGQKVEFLVSFYNNEISEKSEIFDDQFSVERPDGSNFTLKIRSTKLEDSAMYFCASTYWANQPQHFGDGTRLSIL.

The chain links TRBV5-1 to TRBJ2-7; D gene ambiguous. CDR1 and CDR2 (germline): SGHRS, YFSETQ. CDR3 length: 13 residues. The germline V and J ends were trimmed by 4 bases and 4 bases, with 12 bases remaining between them. The CDR3 region is CASSLGAGYEQYF. The CDR3 DNA follows: TGCGCCAGCAGCCTAGGCGCTGGATACGAGCAGTACTTC.

This chain links TRBV28 with TRBJ2-7, with D possibly being TRBD1 (6 bases). CDR1 MDHEN and CDR2 SYDVKM come from the germline V gene. V was pared by 3 bases and J by 6 bases, with 12 bases between. The CDR3 extends over 13 amino acids. In nucleotides, the CDR3 is TGTGCCAGCAGTTTCGGCCAGGGGCGCGAGCAGTACTTC. It is translated as CASSFGQGREQYF.

This rearrangement joins TRBV20-1 to TRBJ1-2; no firm D call. Deletions cut 8 bases from V and 8 bases from J, with 15 bases between. The CDR3 is 11 amino acids. Germline CDR1 and CDR2: DFQATT and SNEGSKA (reference sequence). The CDR3 DNA reads TGCAGTTCGGGAGGGATTGGAGGCTACACCTTC. Translated: CSSGGIGGYTF.

For the CDR3, the DNA is TGTGCCAGTCGGGACAGGGCAACGAAAAATAGCAATCAGCCCCAGCATTTT. It is translated as CASRDRATKNSNQPQHF. This chain links TRBV19 with TRBJ1-5, with 9 bases lining up with TRBD1. This CDR3 spans 17 amino acids. From germline, CDR1 is LNHDA and CDR2 SQIVND (reference sequence). With 8 bases clipped from V and 0 bases from J, the junction kept 11 bases outside the gene matches.

The chain has TRBV28 and TRBJ2-2; 9 bases line up with TRBD2. The V and J ends lost 3 bases and 6 bases, in that order; junction bases with no gene match: 5. The CDR3 length is 15 residues. The germline V gene has CDR1 MDHEN and CDR2 SYDVKM. Here the CDR3 reads CASSFLSGSAGELFF. Written as DNA, the CDR3 is TGTGCCAGCAGTTTTCTTAGCGGGAGTGCCGGGGAGCTGTTTTTT.

A few counts support this clone. The chain uses TRBV15 and TRBJ2-2; a weak D match, TRBD1 (6 bases). This CDR3 comprises 15 residues. The V end lost 2 bases, the J end lost 6 bases, and 13 bases lay between the germline ends. Per germline, CDR1 LNHNV and CDR2 YYDKDF (reference sequence). For the CDR3, the DNA is TGTGCCACCAGCAGAAACAGGGAGAGACCCGGGGAGCTGTTTTTT. Translation gives CATSRNRERPGELFF.

The gene calls are TRBV6-1 and TRBJ1-2, with D unclear. Trimming took 3 bases from V and 7 from J, leaving 15 bases between them. The CDR3 covers 14 residues. Germline lookup yields CDR1 MNHNS and CDR2 SASEGT. CDR3 in DNA: TGTGCCAGCAGTGACGTCGTTTGGAGGGCTGGCTACACCTTC. This translates into CASSDVVWRAGYTF.

This rearrangement joins TRBV27 to TRBJ2-1; D unclear. Trimming stripped 4 bases from V and 4 bases from J, with 8 bases between. Looked up from germline, CDR1 is MNHEY and CDR2 is SMNVEV (reference sequence). The CDR3 sequence is 13 residues long. The CDR3 region is CASSSFEYNEQFF. CDR3 bases: TGTGCCAGCAGTTCTTTTGAGTACAATGAGCAGTTCTTC.

This clone was observed a few times. V is TRBV28 and J is TRBJ1-5; D possibly corresponds to TRBD1 (6 bases). V gave up 4 bases and J gave up 7 bases, with 26 bases separating them. Germline CDR1 and CDR2: MDHEN and SYDVKM. The CDR3 covers 18 residues. The CDR3 spells CASSYGLGQQGIRQPQHF. The CDR3 DNA reads as TGTGCCAGCAGTTATGGGCTCGGACAACAGGGTATCCGGCAGCCCCAGCATTTT.

The chain has TRBV18 and TRBJ2-1; D ambiguous. Germline V gene data show CDR1 as KGHSH and CDR2 as LQKENI. The CDR3 runs 15 residues. The V and J ends lost 3 bases and 4 bases respectively, with 13 bases between them. Here the CDR3 reads CASSPSASTYNEQFF. For the CDR3, the DNA is TGTGCCAGCTCACCTTCCGCGTCCACTTACAATGAGCAGTTCTTC.

This clone appeared many times. The chain recombines TRBV18 with TRBJ2-1; D possibly corresponds to TRBD2 (5 bases). Germline V CDR1 and CDR2: KGHSH, LQKENI. The CDR3 runs to 16 residues. V lost 5 bases and J lost 4, with 18 bases in between. CDR3 sequence reads: CASSMALGSNYNEQFF. For the CDR3, the DNA is TGTGCCAGCTCAATGGCTTTGGGGAGTAATTACAATGAGCAGTTCTTC.

The genes are TRBV28 and TRBJ2-7; D is possibly TRBD1 (5 bases). V lost 5 bases and J 4 bases, leaving 18 bases between the germline ends. The CDR3 runs to 15 residues. Germline values: CDR1 MDHEN, CDR2 SYDVKM. CDR3 region: CASSGHDSVVYEQYF. In DNA form, the CDR3 reads TGTGCCAGCAGTGGACATGACAGCGTAGTTTACGAGCAGTACTTC.